The 26 T cell receptor beta chains below come from one sample, sequenced in a study of cytomegalovirus exposure and HLA in healthy donors. This PCR relied on a set of 60 Vbeta primers and 13 Jbeta primers. Generated by immunoSEQ multiplex PCR, the TCRdb table keeps only in-frame clones and is missing some. The data show about 130,000 clones, with more than 65% seen just once and roughly 3% held by the top ten. Source material: PBMCs. These receptors were collected from a woman aged 60-75 years in good health and CMV-seropositive.

This clone was counted at least ten times. The rearrangement joins TRBV5-6 to TRBJ1-2; D is perhaps TRBD1 (5 bases). This CDR3 comprises 13 residues. Germline CDR1 is SGHDT and CDR2 is YYEEEE. Trimming shortened V by 4 bases and J by 3 bases, and 10 bases separated the two germline ends. In DNA, the CDR3 is TGTGCCAGCAGCCCGGGGGAGGACTATGGCTACACCTTC. Amino acid sequence: CASSPGEDYGYTF. The full variable domain, rest sourced from reference TRBV5-6 and TRBJ1-2, is DAGVTQSPTHLIKTRGQQVTLRCSPKSGHDTVSWYQQALGQGPQFIFQYYEEEERQRGNFPDRFSGHQFPNYSSELNVNALLLGDSALYLCASSPGEDYGYTFGSGTRLTVV.

V is TRBV5-1 and J is TRBJ1-1, with unresolved D. This CDR3 region has 14 residues. Germline CDR1 and CDR2: SGHRS and YFSETQ. The V gene lost 4 bases and the J gene lost 0 bases, with 10 bases spanning the gap. This CDR3 reads CASSPAGMNTEAFF. As DNA, the CDR3 is TGCGCCAGCAGCCCGGCGGGTATGAACACTGAAGCTTTCTTT.

This clone was seen a few times. The chain has TRBV10-3 and TRBJ2-5, with 7 bases fitting TRBD1. TRBJ2-7 matches the DNA end more closely, so the J call is doubtful. The germline gives CDR1 ENHRY, CDR2 SYGVKD. The CDR3 totals 13 residues. This CDR3 reads CANRRQGFYEQYF. CDR3 sequence (DNA): TGTGCCAACAGACGACAGGGTTTCTACGAGCAGTACTTC.

A single count supports this clone. The rearrangement links TRBV27 to TRBJ1-1; D gene unclear. The ends were cut back, 10 bases at V and 3 bases at J, with 12 bases in the middle. CDR3 length equals 12 residues. The germline V gene encodes CDR1 MNHEY and CDR2 SMNVEV (reference sequence). CDR3 coding DNA: TGTGCCAACCGCCCGGGATACACTGAAGCTTTCTTT. This gives the protein CANRPGYTEAFF.

The rearrangement uses TRBV5-1 and TRBJ2-7, with TRBD2 matching 9 bases. This CDR3 has 15 amino acids. Germline lookup yields CDR1 SGHRS and CDR2 YFSETQ. J gave up 5 bases and V 4 bases, and 10 bases lay outside the gene matches. The CDR3 spells CASSPRSGGRHEQYF. The CDR3 DNA reads TGCGCCAGCAGCCCACGTAGCGGGGGTCGCCACGAGCAGTACTTC.

The chain combines TRBV2 with TRBJ2-5; TRBD1 aligns across 11 bases. The germline CDR1 and CDR2 sequences are SNHLY and FYNNEI. CDR3 length: 16 residues. Trimming at V came to 4 bases and at J to 4 bases, leaving 8 bases not matched to a gene. The DNA for the CDR3 is TGTGCCAGCAGTGCCCTCGGACAGGGGGCGGGAGAGACCCAGTACTTC. This codes for CASSALGQGAGETQYF.

The chain combines TRBV7-9 with TRBJ1-1; tentatively, D is TRBD1 (6 bases). Germline loops: CDR1 SEHNR, CDR2 FQNEAQ (reference sequence). The CDR3 length is 12 residues. V was trimmed by 5 bases and J by 7 bases, leaving 11 bases between them. This chain's CDR3 is CASSPGGLEAFF. As DNA, the CDR3 is TGTGCCAGCAGCCCCGGGGGGCTTGAAGCTTTCTTT.

The chain carries TRBV5-4 and TRBJ2-6, with a tentative D call TRBD1 (5 bases). The CDR3 runs 16 residues. CDR1 is SGHNT and CDR2 is YYREEE in the germline V gene (reference sequence). V was pared by 7 bases and J by 0 bases, with 14 bases between. The CDR3 DNA reads TGTGCCAGCGAAATTAGACAGCTCTCTGGGGCCAACGTCCTGACTTTC. This gives the protein CASEIRQLSGANVLTF.

J is TRBJ1-1 and V is TRBV10-3; 10 nucleotides agree with TRBD1. CDR3 length equals 14 residues. The germline V gene encodes CDR1 ENHRY and CDR2 SYGVKD. V dropped 6 bases and J dropped 3; count of bases not matched to a gene: 4. CDR3 sequence reads: CAISTGTGDTEAFF. Here the CDR3 DNA reads TGTGCCATCAGCACCGGGACAGGGGACACTGAAGCTTTCTTT.

V is TRBV19 and J is TRBJ2-1, with 12 bases fitting TRBD2. The CDR3 spans 17 residues. Germline assignment: CDR1 LNHDA and CDR2 SQIVND (reference sequence). Trimming at V came to 1 base and at J to 7 bases, leaving 8 bases not matched to a gene. This CDR3 is CASSIVSTSGGLNEQFF. The CDR3, as DNA: TGTGCCAGTAGTATAGTTTCAACTAGCGGGGGGTTGAATGAGCAGTTCTTC.

This rearrangement joins TRBV6-1 to TRBJ2-1; 11 nucleotides align to TRBD1. The CDR3 runs 15 residues. CDR1 MNHNS and CDR2 SASEGT come from the germline V gene. V shed 6 bases, J shed 8 bases, and the junction held 9 bases outside the gene matches. This CDR3 is CASRTGTGGFDEQFF. In DNA form, the CDR3 reads TGTGCCAGCAGGACCGGGACAGGGGGGTTTGATGAGCAGTTCTTC.

CDR3 sequence (DNA): TGTGCCAGTAGTATAGAGGCCTCCTCTGGAAACACCATATATTTT. It codes for CASSIEASSGNTIYF. This rearrangement joins TRBV19 to TRBJ1-3; D gene ambiguous. With 0 bases removed from V and 0 bases from J, the gap between germline ends came to 6 bases. The germline V gene has CDR1 LNHDA and CDR2 SQIVND (reference sequence). CDR3 size: 15 residues.

V usage is TRBV7-9 and J usage is TRBJ1-2, with D maybe TRBD1 (6 bases). This CDR3 has 15 residues. Trimming left V 5 bases short and J 8 bases short, with 21 bases between. Germline CDR1 and CDR2: SEHNR and FQNEAQ (reference sequence). This CDR3 is CASSAESRGAGGYTF. The DNA for the CDR3 is TGTGCCAGCAGCGCGGAGAGTCGGGGGGCTGGCGGCTACACCTTC.

The J gene is TRBJ2-7, the V gene TRBV4-1; the match to TRBD1 covers 7 bases. V was pared by 0 bases and J by 2 bases, with 10 bases of the junction left unmatched. CDR3 length: 17 residues. CDR1 and CDR2 (germline): MGHRA, YSYEKL. The CDR3 here is CASSQERETGFPYEQYF. CDR3 DNA sequence: TGCGCCAGCAGCCAAGAAAGGGAGACAGGGTTCCCCTACGAGCAGTACTTC.

There are a few counts of this clone. The rearrangement joins TRBV19 to TRBJ1-2; D gene unclear. Germline CDR1 and CDR2: LNHDA and SQIVND (reference sequence). The V gene lost 3 bases and the J gene lost 4 bases, with 9 bases spanning the gap. This CDR3 contains 13 residues. This CDR3 is CASSIGLLYGYTF. CDR3 nucleotides: TGTGCCAGTAGTATCGGACTCCTCTATGGCTACACCTTC. Drawing the rest from reference TRBV19 and TRBJ1-2, the complete variable domain is DGGITQSPKYLFRKEGQNVTLSCEQNLNHDAMYWYRQDPGQGLRLIYYSQIVNDFQKGDIAEGYSVSREKKESFPLTVTSAQKNPTAFYLCASSIGLLYGYTFGSGTRLTVV.

This clone came up a few times. V is TRBV6-1 and J is TRBJ1-5; 8 bases match TRBD1. After removal of 3 bases from V and 9 bases from J, the junction contained 7 bases not matched to a gene. The germline V gene has CDR1 MNHNS and CDR2 SASEGT. The CDR3 contains 14 residues. The CDR3 region is CASSDADRVRPQHF. Here the CDR3 DNA reads TGTGCCAGCAGTGACGCGGACAGGGTGCGGCCCCAGCATTTT.

This chain links TRBV29-1 with TRBJ1-1; D call uncertain. Per the germline V gene, CDR1 is SQVTM and CDR2 is ANQGSEA. V was trimmed by 6 bases and J by 0 bases, leaving 11 bases between them. This CDR3 spans 13 amino acids. The chain's CDR3 is CSVHTNLNTEAFF. The CDR3, as DNA: TGCAGCGTGCACACGAATTTGAACACTGAAGCTTTCTTT.

The rearrangement uses TRBV7-9 and TRBJ2-5; D possibly corresponds to TRBD1 (6 bases). Germline V gene data show CDR1 as SEHNR and CDR2 as FQNEAQ (reference sequence). Trimming shortened V by 1 base and J by 3 bases, and 12 bases separated the two germline ends. The CDR3 extends over 15 amino acids. The CDR3 nucleotides are TGTGCCAGCAGCTTAGAGGCAGGGGTCGAAGAGACCCAGTACTTC. This sequence encodes CASSLEAGVEETQYF.

DNA for the CDR3: TGTGCCAGCAGCTTAGCGGGACATTACACTGAAGCTTTCTTT. It codes for CASSLAGHYTEAFF. V usage is TRBV11-2 and J usage is TRBJ1-1; possible D gene TRBD1, 6 bases. The CDR3 contains 14 residues. Trimming cost V 1 base and J 3 bases, with 9 bases left between them. CDR1 SGHAT and CDR2 FQNNGV come from the germline V gene.

CDR3 coding DNA: TGTGCCAGCAGTTACTCGGAGGAAGGCTCACCCCTCCACTTT. Translated: CASSYSEEGSPLHF. The J gene is TRBJ1-6, the V gene TRBV6-5, with D hard to call. The CDR3 contains 14 residues. The germline V gene encodes CDR1 MNHEY and CDR2 SVGAGI. Deletions cut 0 bases from V and 10 bases from J, with 10 bases between.

The V gene is TRBV4-1, the J gene TRBJ1-2; no firm D call. The germline CDR1 and CDR2 sequences are MGHRA and YSYEKL. There are 20 residues in the CDR3. The V end was cut by 0 bases, the J end by 0 bases, with 23 bases between. The DNA for the CDR3 is TGCGCCAGCAGCCAAGAAGCTAGTTTTGCCGCCGATGTTCCTAACTATGGCTACACCTTC. Translating it yields CASSQEASFAADVPNYGYTF.

The chain uses TRBV6-1 and TRBJ1-5; D is unclear. The V end was cut by 5 bases, the J end by 2 bases, with 7 bases between. The CDR3 is made up of 13 amino acids. Germline lookup yields CDR1 MNHNS and CDR2 SASEGT. The CDR3 bases are TGTGCCAGCAGTCTCCGGGGCAATCAGCCCCAGCATTTT. Its protein is CASSLRGNQPQHF.

The chain joins TRBV19 to TRBJ1-1; tentative D call: TRBD1 (5 bases). V was clipped by 11 bases and J by 3 bases, with 16 bases between them. Germline loops: CDR1 LNHDA, CDR2 SQIVND (reference sequence). This CDR3 is 13 amino acids long. CDR3 residues: CASKPNRHTEAFF. The CDR3 coding sequence is TGTGCCTCCAAGCCAAACAGGCACACTGAAGCTTTCTTT.

This rearrangement joins TRBV6-6 to TRBJ1-1; D possibly corresponds to TRBD1 (6 bases). This CDR3 has 14 amino acids. Per germline, CDR1 MNHNY and CDR2 SVGAGI (reference sequence). Trimming took 7 bases from V and 4 from J, leaving 16 bases between them. The CDR3 sequence is CASISTTGTTEAFF. For the CDR3, the DNA is TGTGCCAGCATCTCGACCACAGGGACCACTGAAGCTTTCTTT.

This clone turned up a few times. CDR3 coding DNA: TGTGCCATCAGTGAAGGGAGCTCCTATAATTCACCCCTCCACTTT. Its protein is CAISEGSSYNSPLHF. The V and J genes are TRBV10-3 and TRBJ1-6; D not resolved. V lost 3 bases, J lost 0 bases, and 6 bases lay in between. This CDR3 has 15 amino acids. Germline CDR1 and CDR2: ENHRY and SYGVKD.

The V and J genes are TRBV10-3 and TRBJ2-1; no clear D. The CDR3 runs 14 residues. Trimming removed 2 bases from V and 8 bases from J, with 13 bases in between. CDR1 ENHRY and CDR2 SYGVKD come from the germline V gene. Here the CDR3 DNA reads TGTGCCATCAGTGAGGGAGTTAGCATCGATGAGCAGTTCTTC. Translated, it gives CAISEGVSIDEQFF.